Below are 14 T cell receptor beta chains sequenced from a single sample in a study of blood T cell repertoires in COVID-19. Data came from immunoSEQ multiplex PCR; TCRdb stores just in-frame clones and leaves some out. This sample has 50,000 to 65,000 clones, with 65% to 85% found just once. The sequenced sample consisted of peripheral blood. These receptors were collected from a human donor in a cohort sampled during active COVID-19.

The chain uses TRBV10-1 and TRBJ2-1; 11 bases fit TRBD2. This CDR3 comprises 16 residues. The germline V gene has CDR1 WNHNN and CDR2 SYGVQD (reference sequence). V was clipped by 4 bases and J by 4 bases; unmatched bases: 6. The CDR3 nucleotides read TGCGCCAGCAGTGGGCCCGGGACTAGCGGTTACAATGAGCAGTTCTTC. Translated, it gives CASSGPGTSGYNEQFF.

The V gene is TRBV4-1, the J gene TRBJ2-5, with 9 bases that match TRBD2. With V trimmed by 0 bases and J by 5 bases, 4 bases remained unmatched. The length of the CDR3 is 15 residues. In germline, CDR1 is MGHRA, CDR2 YSYEKL. CDR3 sequence: CASSQDGLAGETQYF. The CDR3 DNA is TGCGCCAGCAGCCAAGATGGCCTAGCGGGGGAGACCCAGTACTTC.

The chain uses TRBV19 and TRBJ2-5; 12 nucleotides agree with TRBD2. The J segment lost 2 bases and the V segment lost 5 bases, leaving 9 bases of the junction unmatched. The CDR3 spans 17 residues. Germline V lookup: CDR1 LNHDA, CDR2 SQIVND (reference sequence). The chain's CDR3 is CASSLLRGTSGQETQYF. The CDR3 DNA sequence: TGTGCCAGTAGTTTATTAAGGGGGACTAGCGGGCAAGAGACCCAGTACTTC.

The V call is TRBV14, the J call TRBJ1-4; TRBD1 matches at 7 bases. This CDR3 has 16 amino acids. V was pared by 1 base and J by 8 bases, with 10 bases of the junction left unmatched. Germline CDR1 reads SGHDN; CDR2 reads FVKESK. CDR3 nucleotide sequence: TGTGCCAGCAGCCAAGTGGGACAGTGGGGAGGAGAAAAACTGTTTTTT. Translating gives CASSQVGQWGGEKLFF.

V and J are TRBV10-3 and TRBJ2-1; D is unresolved. The V end was cut by 1 base, the J end by 8 bases, with 6 bases between. Germline lookup yields CDR1 ENHRY and CDR2 SYGVKD. The CDR3 is 12 residues long. CDR3 loop: CAISELADEQFF. The DNA of the CDR3 is TGTGCCATCAGTGAGTTAGCCGATGAGCAGTTCTTC.

This chain joins TRBV11-1 and TRBJ2-7, with a weak D call TRBD1 (6 bases). Germline V gives CDR1 SGHAT, CDR2 FQDESV (reference sequence). The CDR3 has 15 amino acids. V was trimmed by 6 bases and J by 3 bases, leaving 18 bases between them. This CDR3 is CASSRQPGQYYEQYF. The CDR3 bases are TGTGCCAGCAGTCGCCAACCGGGACAATACTACGAGCAGTACTTC. Using reference TRBV11-1 and TRBJ2-7 for the parts outside the CDR3, the full variable domain is EAEVAQSPRYKITEKSQAVAFWCDPISGHATLYWYRQILGQGPELLVQFQDESVVDDSQLPKDRFSAERLKGVDSTLKIQPAELGDSAMYLCASSRQPGQYYEQYFGPGTRLTVT.

The gene calls are TRBV18 and TRBJ1-4; 7 positions match TRBD1. Trimming took 3 bases from V and 5 from J; bases not matched to a gene: 6. The CDR3 totals 15 residues. The germline V gene has CDR1 KGHSH and CDR2 LQKENI. Here the CDR3 DNA reads TGTGCCAGCTCACCTAGAACAGGGGCGAATGAAAAACTGTTTTTT. Translating gives CASSPRTGANEKLFF.

As DNA, the CDR3 is TGTGCCAGCAGCTTAAGGGGCGATAATTCACCCCTCCACTTT. It specifies CASSLRGDNSPLHF. The rearrangement uses TRBV7-9 and TRBJ1-6; a weak D match, TRBD1 (5 bases). The CDR3 consists of 14 residues. Germline CDR1 reads SEHNR; CDR2 reads FQNEAQ (reference sequence). V was shortened by 2 bases and J by 5 bases, with 7 bases between the two germline ends.

The gene calls are TRBV3-1 (or the pseudogene TRBV3-2) and TRBJ2-7; 8 bases are a match to TRBD1. J gave up 6 bases and V 5 bases, and 3 bases lay outside the gene matches. The CDR3 length is 12 residues. The germline CDR1 and CDR2 sequences are LGHDT and YNNKEL (reference sequence). CDR3 nucleotides: TGTGCCAGCAGCTTCGACAGGGGCGAGCAGTACTTC. It codes for CASSFDRGEQYF.

The chain has TRBV10-3 and TRBJ1-1; D call uncertain. The CDR3 length is 14 residues. V dropped 11 bases and J dropped 3 bases, with 19 bases sitting between them. Germline V gene sequence: CDR1 ENHRY, CDR2 SYGVKD. DNA for the CDR3: TGTGCCCTCTCGGAAGAGGGCAGTTACACTGAAGCTTTCTTT. It encodes CALSEEGSYTEAFF.

This chain joins TRBV27 and TRBJ2-1, with 7 bases identical to TRBD2. CDR1 and CDR2 (germline): MNHEY, SMNVEV (reference sequence). The V and J ends lost 1 base and 10 bases, in that order; junction bases with no gene match: 4. The CDR3 is 13 residues long. The CDR3 nucleotides are TGTGCCAGCAGTTTATTAGCGGGCCGGGAGCAGTTCTTC. Translation: CASSLLAGREQFF.

V is TRBV6-5 and J is TRBJ2-3; 9 nucleotides agree with TRBD1. Trimming removed 5 bases from V and 6 bases from J; junction bases left unmatched: 9. Germline CDR1 reads MNHEY; CDR2 reads SVGAGI. This CDR3 spans 15 amino acids. The CDR3 DNA reads TGTGCCAGCAGTCGACAGGGGGGGCTGGGTGATACGCAGTATTTT. Translated, it gives CASSRQGGLGDTQYF.

The chain joins TRBV4-1 to TRBJ1-6; D is unclear. V was clipped by 2 bases and J by 9 bases, with 11 bases between them. Per the germline V gene, CDR1 is MGHRA and CDR2 is YSYEKL. The CDR3 extends over 14 amino acids. This CDR3 reads CASSQQAGLSPLHF. CDR3 sequence (DNA): TGCGCCAGCAGCCAACAGGCTGGGCTTTCACCCCTCCACTTT.

CDR3 residues: CATTGQGPHEQFF. For the CDR3, the DNA is TGTGCCACCACGGGACAGGGGCCCCATGAGCAGTTCTTC. The chain has TRBV24-1 and TRBJ2-1; 10 bases are a match to TRBD1. The CDR3 sequence is 13 residues long. CDR1 is KGHDR, CDR2 SFDVKD, per germline. The V segment lost 8 bases and the J segment 8 bases; nucleotides outside the gene matches: 5.